The present TCR beta chain was sequenced within a study of blood T cell repertoires in COVID-19. Overall study context: PBMCs, B-cell-depleted T cells, or T cells provided the cDNA or gDNA that made up the material.

Assay used: immunoSEQ multiplex PCR; TCRdb lists only in-frame clones, some missing. The sample includes approximately 160,000 clones, over 75% of them seen just once. Germline assignment: CDR1 SNHLY and CDR2 FYNNEI. The ends lost 3 bases at V and 0 bases at J; junction bases unmatched: 5. The CDR3 loop spans 16 amino acids. The cohort comprised adults aged about 18 to 89 years residing in about two dozen US areas. Sample: PBMCs or T cells enriched from blood (not recorded which). The origin of this receptor is a woman aged 50 to 60 who had recovered from COVID-19. The V and J genes are TRBV2 and TRBJ2-3; 8 bases are shared with TRBD1. The CDR3, as DNA: TGTGCCAGCAGTGAGGGGACAGGAGCTAGCACAGATACGCAGTATTTT. Protein product: CASSEGTGASTDTQYF.